Listed below are T cell receptor beta chains from one sample, sequenced in a study of T cell repertoires in cytomegalovirus infection. Each CDR3 protein is one row after TCRdb ran MiXCR on the reads. Of about 450,000 distinct CDR3 sequences listed, roughly 30% were seen once; the top ten hold approximately 13%. The source material was PBMCs. The receptors come from a human donor in good health (CMV status not recorded). Some clones in this sample may be carry-over from other donors' samples. Each CDR3 is given with its conserved first and last residue. Fields, in order: clone size, D gene, J gene, V gene, CDR3 DNA, CDR3 protein. D genes are given only for firm matches. Expanded clones are given a class, and other clones once, few, many or no size at all.

abundance: .; d_gene: .; j_gene: TRBJ1-1; v_gene: TRBV6-6; CDR3nt: TGTGCCAGCAGTTACGTCGGAAGGGGGGATGAAGCTTTCTTT; CDR3aa: CASSYVGRGDEAFF
abundance: .; d_gene: .; j_gene: TRBJ2-3; v_gene: TRBV19; CDR3nt: TGTGCCAGTACTTCGAGCGGCGCAGATACGCAGTATTTT; CDR3aa: CASTSSGADTQYF
abundance: .; d_gene: TRBD1; j_gene: TRBJ1-4; v_gene: TRBV5-5; CDR3nt: TGTGCCAGCAGCTTCGCAGGGGGACGTACAACTAATGAAAAACTGTTTTTT; CDR3aa: CASSFAGGRTTNEKLFF
abundance: .; d_gene: .; j_gene: TRBJ1-1; v_gene: TRBV12-3/TRBV12-4; CDR3nt: TGTGCCAGCAGCCGCCAGGTGGGGGGGGACCTGAACACTGAAGCTTTCTTT; CDR3aa: CASSRQVGGDLNTEAFF
abundance: .; d_gene: .; j_gene: TRBJ2-2; v_gene: TRBV19; CDR3nt: TGTGCCATTAACGACCATTTCACCGGGGAGCTGTTTTTT; CDR3aa: CAINDHFTGELFF
abundance: .; d_gene: .; j_gene: TRBJ1-2; v_gene: TRBV28; CDR3nt: TGTGCCAGCAGTTTCCAGCTTGCAGGGTATGGCTACACCTTC; CDR3aa: CASSFQLAGYGYTF
abundance: few; d_gene: .; j_gene: TRBJ2-6; v_gene: TRBV7-6; CDR3nt: TGTGCCACCGATCAGGGGGCCAACGTCCTGACTTTC; CDR3aa: CATDQGANVLTF
abundance: many; d_gene: TRBD1; j_gene: TRBJ1-2; v_gene: TRBV12-3/TRBV12-4; CDR3nt: TGTGCCAGCAGTGCCTACAGGGGCGGCGGCTACACCTTC; CDR3aa: CASSAYRGGGYTF
abundance: .; d_gene: .; j_gene: TRBJ1-1; v_gene: TRBV29-1; CDR3nt: TGCAGCGTGACCCTCGCAGGCCACCCTGAAGCTTTCTTT; CDR3aa: CSVTLAGHPEAFF
abundance: .; d_gene: .; j_gene: TRBJ2-7; v_gene: TRBV28; CDR3nt: TGTGCCAGCAGTTCGCTGACCTACGAGCAGTACTTC; CDR3aa: CASSSLTYEQYF